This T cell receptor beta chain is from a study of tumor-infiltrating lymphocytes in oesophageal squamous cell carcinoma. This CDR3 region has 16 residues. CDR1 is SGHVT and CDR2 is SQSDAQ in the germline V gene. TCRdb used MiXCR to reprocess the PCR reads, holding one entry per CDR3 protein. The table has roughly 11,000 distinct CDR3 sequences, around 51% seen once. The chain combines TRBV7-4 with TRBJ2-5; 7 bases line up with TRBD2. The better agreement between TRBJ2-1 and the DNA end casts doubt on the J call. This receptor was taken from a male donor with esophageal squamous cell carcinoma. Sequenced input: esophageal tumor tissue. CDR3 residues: CASSADLADPYNEQFF. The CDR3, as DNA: TGTGCCAGCAGCGCCGACCTAGCGGACCCCTACAATGAGCAGTTCTTC.